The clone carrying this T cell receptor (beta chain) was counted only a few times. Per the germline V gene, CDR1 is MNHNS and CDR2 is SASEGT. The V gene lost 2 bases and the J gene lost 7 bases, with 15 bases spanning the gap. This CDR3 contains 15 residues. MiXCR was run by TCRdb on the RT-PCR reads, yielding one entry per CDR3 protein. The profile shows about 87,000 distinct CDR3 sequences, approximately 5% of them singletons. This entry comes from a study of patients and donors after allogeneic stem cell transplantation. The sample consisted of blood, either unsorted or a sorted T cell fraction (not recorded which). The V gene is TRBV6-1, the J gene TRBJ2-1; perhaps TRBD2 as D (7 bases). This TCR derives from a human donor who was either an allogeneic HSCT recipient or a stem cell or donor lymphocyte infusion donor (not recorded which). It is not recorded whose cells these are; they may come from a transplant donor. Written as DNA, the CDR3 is TGTGCCAGCAGTGAACTGGGGGGAGGGGGAAATGAGCAGTTCTTC. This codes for CASSELGGGGNEQFF.